A selection of T cell receptor beta chains follows, all from one sample in a study of graft-versus-host responses after intestinal transplantation. Some clones are missing from TCRdb's copy, which holds only in-frame ones; the method was immunoSEQ multiplex PCR. The sample shows 6,700 or so clones, about a fifth of them seen only once. The material sequenced was alloreactive CD4+ T cells from a mixed lymphocyte reaction culture, taken before transplantation. All receptors come from a human patient who was an organ donor for intestinal transplantation. CDR3s include the opening cysteine and the closing phenylalanine or tryptophan. The D gene is left open where the match is weak. Some rows mark clone size as missing; the rest say once, few, many or name a class of expanded clone.

D,size,J,V,DNA,CDR3
TRBD2,few,TRBJ2-1,TRBV18,TGTGCCAGCTCACAGGGACCGGGACTAGCGGACAATGAGCAGTTCTTC,CASSQGPGLADNEQFF
TRBD2,.,TRBJ2-1,TRBV5-1,TGCGCCAGCAGCCTACTAGCGGGGGGGCCAAGTGAGCAGTTCTTC,CASSLLAGGPSEQFF
.,.,TRBJ2-3,TRBV6-5,TGTGCCAGCAGTTCCTGGGGTCGGGCCCCAGATACGCAGTATTTT,CASSSWGRAPDTQYF
TRBD1,few,TRBJ1-2,TRBV7-9,TGTGCCAGCAGCCAGGGGGACAGGGATCCCTATGGCTACACCTTC,CASSQGDRDPYGYTF
TRBD2,few,TRBJ2-5,TRBV7-9,TGTGCCAGCAGCTTTGGATCACTAGCGGCATCGTCAGAGACCCAGTACTTC,CASSFGSLAASSETQYF
.,few,TRBJ1-2,TRBV5-1,TGCGCCAGCAGCTTGACGGCGGACTATGGCTACACCTTC,CASSLTADYGYTF
TRBD2,.,TRBJ2-3,TRBV4-3,TGCGCCAGCAGTCAAGTCGGCGGGGGAGTCACAGTTACGCAGTATTTT,CASSQVGGGVTVTQYF
.,few,TRBJ1-3,TRBV6-5,TGTGCCAGCAGTTACGAAGGAGGGAACACCATATATTTT,CASSYEGGNTIYF
TRBD1,.,TRBJ1-6,TRBV30,TGTGCCTGGAGTCCAATTGTTCCCCTCTACAGGGGAGATAATTCACCCCTCCACTTT,CAWSPIVPLYRGDNSPLHF
TRBD2,.,TRBJ2-1,TRBV11-2,TGTGCCAGCAGCTTAGCTGCTGCGGGGGGGCCGGGTATATGGAATGAGCAGTTCTTC,CASSLAAAGGPGIWNEQFF
.,.,TRBJ1-5,TRBV19,TGTGCCAGTAGTATGGTGAGGTATAGCAATCAGCCCCAGCATTTT,CASSMVRYSNQPQHF
TRBD2,.,TRBJ2-7,TRBV6-1,TGTGCCAGCAGACCCGGGACTAGTATCCACGAGCAGTACTTC,CASRPGTSIHEQYF
.,medium-sized,TRBJ2-3,TRBV25-1,TGTGCCACCCGGTCACAGGGATACCCAGATACGCAGTATTTT,CATRSQGYPDTQYF
.,.,TRBJ2-5,TRBV6-1,TGCGCCAGCAGTGGGGGAGGTGGGACCCAGTACTTC,CASSGGGGTQYF